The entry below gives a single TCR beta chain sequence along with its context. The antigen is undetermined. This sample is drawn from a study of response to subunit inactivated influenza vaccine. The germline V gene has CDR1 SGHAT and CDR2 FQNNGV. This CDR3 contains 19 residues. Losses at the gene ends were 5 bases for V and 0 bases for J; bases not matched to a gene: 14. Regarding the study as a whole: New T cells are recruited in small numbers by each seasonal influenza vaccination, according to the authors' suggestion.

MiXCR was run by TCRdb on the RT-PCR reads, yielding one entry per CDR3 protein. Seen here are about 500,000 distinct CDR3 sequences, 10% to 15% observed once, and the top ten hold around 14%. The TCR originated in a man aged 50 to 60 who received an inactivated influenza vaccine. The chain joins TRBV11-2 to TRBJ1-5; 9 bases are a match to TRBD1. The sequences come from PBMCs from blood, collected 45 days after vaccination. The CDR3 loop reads CASSAYWGTGRYSNQPQHF. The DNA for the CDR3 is TGTGCCAGCAGCGCCTACTGGGGGACAGGGAGATATAGCAATCAGCCCCAGCATTTT.